Listed here are 17 T cell receptor beta chains from one sample, sequenced in a study of shared clonotypes between healthy human individuals. The assay was immunoSEQ multiplex PCR, and TCRdb's table has in-frame clones only and misses some. The sample contains some 480,000 clones, less than 80% of which appear only once. Sequencing was performed on PBMCs. The source is a woman between 40 and 55 years old in good health. Some clones in this sample may be carry-over from other donors' samples.

This clone came up a few times. This sequence joins TRBV2 and TRBJ1-2, with unresolved D. The CDR3 covers 13 residues. V was cut by 6 bases and J by 1 base, with 9 bases left in between. Germline V gene data show CDR1 as SNHLY and CDR2 as FYNNEI. The CDR3, as DNA: TGTGCCAGCAGACCTGAGGATAACTATGGCTACACCTTC. Amino acids: CASRPEDNYGYTF.

This rearrangement joins TRBV5-5 to TRBJ1-4; the D gene is possibly TRBD1 (5 bases). Trimming shortened V by 4 bases and J by 6 bases, and 13 bases separated the two germline ends. The CDR3 has 14 residues. Germline values: CDR1 SGHKS, CDR2 YYEKEE (reference sequence). As DNA, the CDR3 is TGTGCCAGCAGCCGCAGGGACGCCTATGAAAAACTGTTTTTT. Its protein product is CASSRRDAYEKLFF.

The V and J genes are TRBV4-3 and TRBJ2-2, with a possible D match to TRBD2 (5 bases). V was pared by 1 base and J by 4 bases, with 10 bases between. CDR3 length: 15 residues. Germline V gives CDR1 LGHNA, CDR2 YSLEER. CDR3 sequence (DNA): TGCGCCAGCAGCCAAGCCCCTAGCCCCACCGGGGAGCTGTTTTTT. This codes for CASSQAPSPTGELFF.

The J gene is TRBJ2-7, the V gene TRBV11-2; tentatively, D is TRBD1 or TRBD2 (5 bases each). V lost 8 bases, J lost 9 bases, and 20 bases lay in between. The germline gives CDR1 SGHAT, CDR2 FQNNGV. This CDR3 comprises 13 residues. The CDR3 region has the DNA TGTGCCAGCGCCCAAACGGGGCCCCTAGGGCAGTACTTC. As protein: CASAQTGPLGQYF.

The rearrangement uses TRBV6-5 and TRBJ2-7; TRBD2 might be the D (6 bases). This CDR3 contains 15 residues. The V end was cut by 0 bases, the J end by 3 bases, with 12 bases between. CDR1 MNHEY and CDR2 SVGAGI come from the germline V gene. This CDR3 reads CASSYSVGRGYEQYF. DNA for the CDR3: TGTGCCAGCAGTTACTCCGTCGGGAGAGGCTACGAGCAGTACTTC.

The rearrangement joins TRBV2 to TRBJ2-1; TRBD2 matches at 7 bases. The CDR3 spans 17 residues. The J segment lost 3 bases and the V segment lost 4 bases, leaving 12 bases of the junction unmatched. Germline V gene lookup returns CDR1 SNHLY and CDR2 FYNNEI. For the CDR3, the DNA is TGTGCCAGCAGTGGTTCCCGCGGGCGGGAGCGCTACAATGAGCAGTTCTTC. Its translation: CASSGSRGRERYNEQFF.

V usage is TRBV14 and J usage is TRBJ1-3; 9 bases match TRBD1. J lost 0 bases, V lost 3 bases, and 6 bases had no gene match. The germline gives CDR1 SGHDN, CDR2 FVKESK. The CDR3 runs 17 residues. The CDR3 DNA is TGTGCCAGCAGCCACTTGGGACAGGGCCGCTCTGGAAACACCATATATTTT. Translation gives CASSHLGQGRSGNTIYF.

V and J are TRBV28 and TRBJ2-7, with 10 bases lining up with TRBD2. The CDR3 length is 17 residues. J was trimmed by 2 bases and V by 4 bases; bases with no gene match: 11. Germline assignment: CDR1 MDHEN and CDR2 SYDVKM. The CDR3 loop is CASSSPSSGRVAYEQYF. The CDR3 DNA reads TGTGCCAGCAGTTCGCCGTCAAGCGGGAGGGTCGCCTACGAGCAGTACTTC.

This clone was detected only once. The V gene is TRBV6-1, the J gene TRBJ1-1; D remains ambiguous. Germline loops: CDR1 MNHNS, CDR2 SASEGT. This CDR3 is 14 amino acids long. Between the trimmed V and J ends, which lost 1 base and 2 bases, there was a span of 8 bases. The CDR3 here is CASSEDGSNTEAFF. DNA of the CDR3: TGTGCCAGCAGTGAAGACGGTAGTAACACTGAAGCTTTCTTT.

The chain links TRBV2 to TRBJ2-2; 10 bases align to TRBD1. CDR3 length: 15 amino acids. The V gene end was trimmed by 6 bases and the J gene end by 4 bases; junction bases not matched to a gene: 5. Germline V gene data show CDR1 as SNHLY and CDR2 as FYNNEI. CDR3: CASRDDRGLTGELFF. CDR3 bases: TGTGCCAGCAGGGACGACAGGGGGCTCACCGGGGAGCTGTTTTTT.

The chain carries TRBV4-1 and TRBJ2-3; weak D call: TRBD1 (5 bases). There are 17 residues in the CDR3. The V end lost 6 bases, the J end lost 2 bases, and 21 bases lay between the germline ends. In germline, CDR1 is MGHRA, CDR2 YSYEKL. The CDR3 region is CASRFHPRAMNTDTQYF. The DNA of the CDR3 is TGCGCCAGCAGATTTCACCCCAGGGCGATGAACACAGATACGCAGTATTTT.

The chain is built from TRBV4-3 and TRBJ1-4; weak D call: TRBD1 (5 bases). V was pared by 3 bases and J by 8 bases, with 19 bases between. The CDR3 extends over 16 amino acids. CDR1 LGHNA and CDR2 YSLEER come from the germline V gene. The CDR3 spells CASSQNTRNRGEKLFF. CDR3 coding DNA: TGCGCCAGCAGCCAGAACACAAGAAACCGGGGCGAAAAACTGTTTTTT.

The rearrangement uses TRBV6-5 and TRBJ2-7; D possibly corresponds to TRBD2 (7 bases). In germline, CDR1 is MNHEY, CDR2 SVGAGI. The CDR3 is made up of 13 amino acids. Trimming left V 7 bases short and J 6 bases short, with 16 bases between. This CDR3 is CASISEGGGEQYF. DNA for the CDR3: TGTGCCAGCATCTCTGAGGGAGGGGGCGAGCAGTACTTC.

This clone was picked up many times. Here the CDR3 reads CASSELGFRGGSAQPQHF. CDR3 in DNA: TGTGCCAGCAGTGAATTGGGCTTTCGGGGGGGTAGTGCTCAGCCCCAGCATTTT. V usage is TRBV6-1 and J usage is TRBJ1-5; D may be TRBD1 (5 bases). This CDR3 is 18 amino acids long. CDR1 and CDR2 from the germline V gene are MNHNS and SASEGT. V dropped 2 bases and J dropped 6 bases, with 23 bases sitting between them.

This clone was detected only once. The V gene is TRBV6-1, the J gene TRBJ2-2, with TRBD2 matching 7 bases. The CDR3 runs to 15 residues. The J segment lost 5 bases and the V segment lost 6 bases, leaving 9 bases of the junction unmatched. CDR1 and CDR2 (germline): MNHNS, SASEGT. CDR3 protein: CASRWASGTTGELFF. CDR3 nucleotide sequence: TGTGCCAGCAGATGGGCTAGCGGTACAACCGGGGAGCTGTTTTTT.

This clone came up a few times. This sample includes further DNA sequences coding for the same CDR3. The CDR3 bases are TGTGCCAGCAGTGACTCCTCAGGGAGCGGTGAAGCTTTCTTT. It codes for CASSDSSGSGEAFF. This chain links TRBV6-4 with TRBJ1-1; TRBD1 might be the D (5 bases). The V and J ends lost 0 bases and 7 bases respectively, with 12 bases between them. CDR3 length: 14 residues. The germline gives CDR1 MRHNA, CDR2 SNTAGT.

The chain recombines TRBV30 with TRBJ2-1, with TRBD2 matching 14 bases. CDR3 length: 16 amino acids. CDR1 and CDR2 (germline): GTSNPN, SVGIG (reference sequence). V lost 2 bases, J lost 2 bases, and 2 bases stayed unmatched. The CDR3 DNA sequence: TGTGCCTGGAGTCGACTAGCGGGAGGGGCCTACAATGAGCAGTTCTTC. This gives the protein CAWSRLAGGAYNEQFF.